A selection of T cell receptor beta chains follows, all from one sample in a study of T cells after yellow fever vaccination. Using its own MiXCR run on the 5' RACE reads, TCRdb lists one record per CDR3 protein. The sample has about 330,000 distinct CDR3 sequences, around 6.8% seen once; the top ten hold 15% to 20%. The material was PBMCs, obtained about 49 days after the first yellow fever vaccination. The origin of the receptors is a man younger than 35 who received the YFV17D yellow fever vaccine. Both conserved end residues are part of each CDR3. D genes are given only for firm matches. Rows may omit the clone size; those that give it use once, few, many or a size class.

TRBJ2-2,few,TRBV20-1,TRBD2,TGCAGTGCTAGATGGGGACTAGGAAACACCGGGGAGCTGTTTTTT,CSARWGLGNTGELFF
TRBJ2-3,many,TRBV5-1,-,TGCGCCAGCAGAGATCCGGTAGGGGCGGCGACAGATACGCAGTATTTT,CASRDPVGAATDTQYF
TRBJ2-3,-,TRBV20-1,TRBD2,TGCAGCATCGACGGGGGGGTGAGCACAGATACGCAGTATTTT,CSIDGGVSTDTQYF
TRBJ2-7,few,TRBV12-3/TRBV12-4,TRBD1,TGTGCCAGCACCGACAGGGGGAAGTCCTACGAGCAGTACTTC,CASTDRGKSYEQYF
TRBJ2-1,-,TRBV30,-,TGTGCCTGGGCCACCCTTACGGCTTACAATGAGCAGTTCTTC,CAWATLTAYNEQFF
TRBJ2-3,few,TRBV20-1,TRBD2,TGCAGTGCTAAGCGGGGGGACACAGATACGCAGTATTTT,CSAKRGDTDTQYF
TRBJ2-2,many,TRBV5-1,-,TGCGCCAGCAGCTTGGCTCCCCCCGGGGAGCTGTTTTTT,CASSLAPPGELFF
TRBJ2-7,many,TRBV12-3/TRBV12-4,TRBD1,TGTGCCAGCAGGAAACAGGGGTCTTCCTACGAGCAGTACTTC,CASRKQGSSYEQYF
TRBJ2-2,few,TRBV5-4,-,TGTGCCAGCACCTCTGTCCCCGGGGCTAACACCGGGGAGCTGTTTTTT,CASTSVPGANTGELFF
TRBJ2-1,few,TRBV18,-,TGTGCCAGCTCAAAACGAGTTATTGAGTCCATGACTTCCTACAATGAGCAGTTCTTC,CASSKRVIESMTSYNEQFF
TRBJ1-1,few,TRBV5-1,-,TGCGCCAGCAGCTCCTCGGGATTGAACACTGAAGCTTTCTTT,CASSSSGLNTEAFF
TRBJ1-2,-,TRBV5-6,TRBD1,TGTGCCAGCAGCTTGGAGAGGGACAGGGGAAAGAGAAGATCTAGATATGGCTACACCTTC,CASSLERDRGKRRSRYGYTF
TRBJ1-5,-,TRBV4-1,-,TGCGCCAGCAGCCAAGAATGGGGTGGTGGTCAGCCCCAGCATTTT,CASSQEWGGGQPQHF
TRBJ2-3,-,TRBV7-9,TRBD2,TGTGCCAGCAGCTACCTAGCGGGGGGGCATGATACGCAGTATTTT,CASSYLAGGHDTQYF
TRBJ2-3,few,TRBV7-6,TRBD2,TGTGCCAGCAGCTTAGGGGCGGGGGGAACCACAGATACGCAGTATTTT,CASSLGAGGTTDTQYF
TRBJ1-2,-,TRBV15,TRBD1,TGTGCCACCAGCAGGGGACAGGGGGGCTATGGCTACACCTTC,CATSRGQGGYGYTF
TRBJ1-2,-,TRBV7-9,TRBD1,TGTGCCAGCAGCTCAGGAAGGGGACAGGGGGCGCAAGGCTACACCTTC,CASSSGRGQGAQGYTF
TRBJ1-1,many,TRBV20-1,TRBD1,TGCAGTCCAGGGGGGGGGGCCACTGAAGCTTTCTTT,CSPGGGATEAFF
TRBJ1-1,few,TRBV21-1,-,TGTGCCAGCCCCAAAAATCGGACAGGGTTAACCAACACTGAAGCTTTCTTT,CASPKNRTGLTNTEAFF
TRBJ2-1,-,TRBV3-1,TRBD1,TGTGCCAGCAGTACCGGGACAGGTAGTCGCAATGAGCAGTTCTTC,CASSTGTGSRNEQFF
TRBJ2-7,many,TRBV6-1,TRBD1,TGTGCCAGCAACCTAGCCGGGACAGGTTTTACCGAGCAGTACTTC,CASNLAGTGFTEQYF
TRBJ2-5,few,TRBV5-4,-,TGTGCCAGCAGCTTGCTAGTTGGAGAGACCCAGTACTTC,CASSLLVGETQYF
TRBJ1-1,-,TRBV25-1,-,TGTGCCAGCCAACAGGGCCCTGAAGCTTTCTTT,CASQQGPEAFF
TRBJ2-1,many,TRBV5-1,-,TGCGCCAGCAGCAGGGGACCGAACAATGAGCAGTTCTTC,CASSRGPNNEQFF
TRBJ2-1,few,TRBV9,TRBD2,TGTGCCAGCAGCCCTCTAGCGGGGGGCGATTTCAATGAGCAGTTCTTC,CASSPLAGGDFNEQFF
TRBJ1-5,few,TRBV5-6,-,TGTGCCAGCAGCCGACAGTTCAATCAGCCCCAGCATTTT,CASSRQFNQPQHF
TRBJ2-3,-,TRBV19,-,TGTGCCAGTAGTACACGGATCTTCACAGATACGCAGTATTTT,CASSTRIFTDTQYF
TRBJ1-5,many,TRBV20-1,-,TGCAGTGCTAGAGGGAATCAGCCCCAGCATTTT,CSARGNQPQHF